What follows are 8 T cell receptor beta chains derived from one specimen sequenced in a study of shared clonotypes between healthy human individuals. TCRdb's copy holds only in-frame clones and misses some; the assay was immunoSEQ multiplex PCR. This sample has 600,000 to 750,000 clones; around 90% occur once, and the top ten carry approximately 35%. Sequencing input: memory CD8+ T cells from PBMCs. Subset: CD45RO+ cells pooled with CCR7-negative TemRA cells. The receptor set was obtained from a man aged 18 to 29 in good health. Some clones in this sample may be carry-over from other donors' samples.

This clone was recorded a few times. The chain is built from TRBV27 and TRBJ2-7, with D unclear. The V gene lost 0 bases and the J gene lost 3 bases, with 12 bases spanning the gap. The CDR3 consists of 15 residues. Per the germline V gene, CDR1 is MNHEY and CDR2 is SMNVEV (reference sequence). The CDR3 reads CASSLSRSPYYEQYF. The CDR3 DNA reads TGTGCCAGCAGTTTATCGAGGTCCCCCTACTACGAGCAGTACTTC.

The V and J genes are TRBV19 and TRBJ2-7; D might be TRBD1 (7 bases). CDR1 and CDR2 (germline): LNHDA, SQIVND (reference sequence). The V and J ends lost 4 bases and 3 bases respectively, with 10 bases between them. This CDR3 contains 13 residues. The CDR3 sequence is CASSTRGDYEQYF. CDR3 sequence (DNA): TGTGCCAGTAGTACCAGGGGGGACTACGAGCAGTACTTC.

The chain recombines TRBV7-9 with TRBJ2-6; either TRBD1 or TRBD2 may fit D (5 bases each). There are 14 residues in the CDR3. V was shortened by 8 bases and J by 0 bases, with 8 bases between the two germline ends. The germline gives CDR1 SEHNR, CDR2 FQNEAQ (reference sequence). CDR3 sequence (DNA): TGTGCCAGCTGGGGGAGCTCTGGGGCCAACGTCCTGACTTTC. Its translation: CASWGSSGANVLTF.

The chain combines TRBV2 with TRBJ1-5; tentatively, D is TRBD1 (6 bases). Germline CDR1 is SNHLY and CDR2 is FYNNEI. Trimming took 3 bases from V and 4 from J, leaving 16 bases between them. CDR3 size: 16 residues. CDR3 amino acids: CASSDLRQGTNQPQHF. CDR3 nucleotides: TGTGCCAGCAGTGATCTGCGGCAGGGGACGAATCAGCCCCAGCATTTT.

CDR3 coding DNA: TGTGCCAGCAGCCCCCTCGAGGGACCCCTCCACGAGCAGTACTTC. Residues: CASSPLEGPLHEQYF. The chain couples TRBV7-9 to TRBJ2-7; the D gene could be TRBD1 or TRBD2 (5 bases each). CDR1 is SEHNR and CDR2 is FQNEAQ in the germline V gene (reference sequence). Trimming cost V 5 bases and J 5 bases, with 19 bases left between them. The CDR3 loop spans 15 amino acids.

The chain has TRBV27 and TRBJ2-1; D not certain. Per germline, CDR1 MNHEY and CDR2 SMNVEV (reference sequence). V gave up 4 bases and J gave up 0 bases, with 7 bases separating them. The CDR3 is 14 residues long. The DNA for the CDR3 is TGTGCCAGCAGTTCAGCCAACTCCTACAATGAGCAGTTCTTC. Its translation: CASSSANSYNEQFF.

The V call is TRBV12-5, the J call TRBJ1-2; D is perhaps TRBD1 (5 bases). Germline CDR1 and CDR2: LGHNT and FRNRAP. CDR3 length equals 15 residues. Trimming left V 6 bases short and J 3 bases short, with 17 bases between. CDR3 protein: CASGHGTMADYGYTF. The CDR3, as DNA: TGTGCTAGTGGACACGGGACGATGGCGGACTATGGCTACACCTTC. The whole variable domain, filled in from reference TRBV12-5 and TRBJ1-2, reads DARVTQTPRHKVTEMGQEVTMRCQPILGHNTVFWYRQTMMQGLELLAYFRNRAPLDDSGMPKDRFSAEMPDATLATLKIQPSEPRDSAVYFCASGHGTMADYGYTFGSGTRLTVV.

In DNA form, the CDR3 reads TGTGCCAGCAGCGTCAAGGACCCGACTAGCGTAGGTTACAATGAGCAGTTCTTC. Translated, it gives CASSVKDPTSVGYNEQFF. The chain links TRBV9 to TRBJ2-1; 8 bases line up with TRBD2. Germline V gene lookup returns CDR1 SGDLS and CDR2 YYNGEE. The CDR3 loop spans 18 amino acids. Losses at the gene ends were 2 bases for V and 4 bases for J; bases not matched to a gene: 14.